These T cell receptor beta chains were read from a single sample in a study of Ad26.COV2.S vaccination and SARS-CoV-2 variants. Method: immunoSEQ multiplex PCR; TCRdb's copy keeps in-frame clones and lacks some. The table has 300,000 to 400,000 clones, less than 90% seen once; the top ten hold approximately 5.9%. The specimen comprised peripheral blood, sampled in a trial of Ad26.COV2.S vaccine versus placebo. The receptors were gathered from a person aged 18-65 years who received the Ad26.COV2.S COVID-19 vaccine or a placebo. Each CDR3 is given with its conserved first and last residue. The D gene is left open where the match is weak. Part of the rows lack a size; the others show once, few, many or a class for expanded clones.

cdr3_aa | cdr3_nt | v_call | d_call | clone_size | j_call
CASSYGLNQPQHF | TGTGCCAGCAGTTATGGGCTCAATCAGCCCCAGCATTTT | TRBV6-6 | - | - | TRBJ1-5
CASRKTRNYEQYF | TGTGCCAGCAGAAAGACTAGGAACTACGAGCAGTACTTC | TRBV27 | - | - | TRBJ2-7
CASSQDDISGNTIYF | TGCGCCAGCAGCCAAGATGACATCTCTGGAAACACCATATATTTT | TRBV4-3 | - | - | TRBJ1-3
CAWSPPTYRVRAEAFF | TGTGCCTGGAGTCCCCCGACCTACAGGGTTAGAGCTGAAGCTTTCTTT | TRBV30 | - | - | TRBJ1-1
CASSLGGGGNTGELFF | TGTGCCAGCAGTTTAGGGGGAGGTGGGAACACCGGGGAGCTGTTTTTT | TRBV28 | - | - | TRBJ2-2
CASSLGVMDEQYF | TGTGCCAGCAGTTTAGGAGTTATGGACGAGCAGTACTTC | TRBV28 | - | few | TRBJ2-7
CASSRSTEQPQHF | TGTGCCAGTAGTAGGAGTACGGAACAGCCCCAGCATTTT | TRBV19 | - | once | TRBJ1-5
CASSDVGRAGTDTQYF | TGTGCCAGCAGTGACGTTGGTCGAGCAGGTACAGATACGCAGTATTTT | TRBV6-1 | - | - | TRBJ2-3
CASSLLPRRGEKLFF | TGCGCCAGCAGCTTACTTCCCCGGCGAGGTGAAAAACTGTTTTTT | TRBV5-1 | - | - | TRBJ1-4
CASSQGGSNQETQYF | TGTGCCAGCAGCCAAGGCGGCAGCAACCAAGAGACCCAGTACTTC | TRBV14 | - | once | TRBJ2-5
CAWTGTGGYTF | TGTGCCTGGACAGGAACAGGTGGCTACACCTTC | TRBV30 | - | - | TRBJ1-2
CASSPQAYPHTGELFF | TGTGCCAGCAGCCCTCAGGCTTACCCCCACACCGGGGAGCTGTTTTTT | TRBV7-3 | - | - | TRBJ2-2
CASSPQTGIPGELFF | TGTGCCAGCAGCCCACAGACGGGGATTCCCGGGGAGCTGTTTTTT | TRBV7-3 | - | - | TRBJ2-2
CASSFIAGDVTDTQYF | TGTGCCAGCAGCTTCATAGCGGGAGATGTCACAGATACGCAGTATTTT | TRBV7-3 | TRBD2 | - | TRBJ2-3
CASTEGNNEQFF | TGTGCCAGTACGGAGGGGAACAATGAGCAGTTCTTC | TRBV6-6 | - | - | TRBJ2-1
CAWRGTGLGELFF | TGTGCCTGGCGGGGGACGGGCCTCGGGGAGCTGTTTTTT | TRBV30 | - | once | TRBJ2-2
CASSQERHENTEAFF | TGTGCCAGCAGCCAAGAGCGGCACGAGAACACTGAAGCTTTCTTT | TRBV4-2 | - | - | TRBJ1-1
CATTKGAGTEAFF | TGTGCCACAACTAAGGGGGCCGGGACTGAAGCTTTCTTT | TRBV6-5 | TRBD1 | - | TRBJ1-1
CASSPPDRGSRQPQHF | TGTGCCAGCTCACCCCCAGACAGGGGGAGCCGTCAGCCCCAGCATTTT | TRBV18 | TRBD1 | - | TRBJ1-5
CATSDFYSNQPQHF | TGTGCCACCAGTGATTTCTATAGCAATCAGCCCCAGCATTTT | TRBV24-1 | - | - | TRBJ1-5
CASSQMARSNQPQHF | TGTGCCAGCAGCCAAATGGCCAGGAGCAATCAGCCCCAGCATTTT | TRBV2 | - | - | TRBJ1-5
CASSGLSSGNTIYF | TGTGCCAGCAGTGGACTGAGCTCTGGAAACACCATATATTTT | TRBV7-2 | - | - | TRBJ1-3